This entry lists 9 T cell receptor beta chains sequenced from one sample in a study of B cell selection in AIRE deficiency. The sorted conventional CD4 T cells were gated as CD4+CD127+. The protocol was immunoSEQ multiplex PCR, while the TCRdb copy is restricted to in-frame clones and leaves out a portion. The repertoire holds around 23,000 clones, with about 95% as singletons. Specimen: CD4+CD127+ conventional T cells sorted from PBMCs. The origin of the receptors is a human donor in good health.

This chain joins TRBV5-4 and TRBJ2-1; unclear D gene. The CDR3 has 13 amino acids. Germline values: CDR1 SGHNT, CDR2 YYREEE (reference sequence). The ends were cut back, 1 base at V and 8 bases at J, with 10 bases in the middle. The CDR3 DNA reads TGTGCCAGCAGCTTGTGGGATGGGGATGAGCAGTTCTTC. Its translation: CASSLWDGDEQFF.

The chain has TRBV7-9 and TRBJ2-5; 9 bases line up with TRBD2. Trimming cost V 5 bases and J 3 bases; bases outside gene matches: 19. CDR1 SEHNR and CDR2 FQNEAQ come from the germline V gene (reference sequence). CDR3 length equals 19 residues. CDR3 amino acids: CASSRQRGGRALVKETQYF. The CDR3 coding sequence is TGTGCCAGCAGCCGTCAGCGTGGCGGGAGGGCGTTAGTAAAAGAGACCCAGTACTTC.

This clone appeared a single time. The chain is built from TRBV14 and TRBJ2-5, with TRBD2 identical over 7 bases. CDR3 size: 16 residues. The germline gives CDR1 SGHDN, CDR2 FVKESK. J was trimmed by 4 bases and V by 0 bases; bases with no gene match: 8. CDR3 protein: CASSQDRREIGETQYF. The CDR3 bases are TGTGCCAGCAGCCAAGATCGGCGGGAGATAGGAGAGACCCAGTACTTC.

This chain connects TRBV5-1 to TRBJ1-5; the D gene is possibly TRBD1 (5 bases). CDR3 size: 14 residues. Trimming took 5 bases from V and 0 from J, leaving 9 bases between them. From germline, CDR1 is SGHRS and CDR2 YFSETQ. The CDR3 DNA sequence: TGCGCCAGCAGGGCGGGGGATAGCAATCAGCCCCAGCATTTT. It is translated as CASRAGDSNQPQHF.

This clone showed up just once. The gene calls are TRBV29-1 and TRBJ2-5, with a weak D call TRBD2 (7 bases). This CDR3 comprises 13 residues. CDR1 SQVTM and CDR2 ANQGSEA come from the germline V gene. Between the trimmed V and J ends, which lost 6 bases and 4 bases, there was a span of 15 bases. The CDR3 nucleotides are TGCAGCGTGGTCCGCGGGGGCCCAGAGACCCAGTACTTC. Translation gives CSVVRGGPETQYF.

The rearrangement links TRBV1 to TRBJ2-5; the D call in the table, TRBD2, was not verified against the DNA. TRBV1 is a listed pseudogene. The CDR3 is 20 residues long. CDR3 protein: CTSSRRRGGISGSTGETQYF. CDR3 nucleotides: TGCACCAGCAGCCGCCGGCGGGGGGGGATTAGCGGGAGTACAGGAGAGACCCAGTACTTC.

This clone is a singleton in its sample. J is TRBJ2-5 and V is TRBV6-1; D may be TRBD2 (5 bases). The CDR3 sequence is 14 residues long. In germline, CDR1 is MNHNS, CDR2 SASEGT. V was shortened by 2 bases and J by 5 bases, with 12 bases between the two germline ends. The CDR3 DNA reads TGTGCCAGCAGTGAACTACTAGTTCGGGAGACCCAGTACTTC. It encodes CASSELLVRETQYF.

The sample holds one count of this clone. CDR3: CASSRDRANTEAFF. The CDR3 DNA follows: TGCGCCAGCAGCCGGGACAGGGCGAACACTGAAGCTTTCTTT. The rearrangement uses TRBV5-1 and TRBJ1-1, with 9 bases aligning to TRBD1. The CDR3 sequence is 14 residues long. The junction had 2 bases not matched to a gene; V was cut back by 4 bases and J by 1 base. Germline CDR1 and CDR2: SGHRS and YFSETQ.

The CDR3: CASSLDRVAGANVLTF. The CDR3 region has the DNA TGCGCCAGCAGCTTGGACAGGGTCGCGGGGGCCAACGTCCTGACTTTC. This chain links TRBV5-1 with TRBJ2-6; D might be TRBD1 (6 bases). V was cut by 0 bases and J by 4 bases, with 11 bases left in between. The CDR3 has 16 residues. The germline V gene encodes CDR1 SGHRS and CDR2 YFSETQ.